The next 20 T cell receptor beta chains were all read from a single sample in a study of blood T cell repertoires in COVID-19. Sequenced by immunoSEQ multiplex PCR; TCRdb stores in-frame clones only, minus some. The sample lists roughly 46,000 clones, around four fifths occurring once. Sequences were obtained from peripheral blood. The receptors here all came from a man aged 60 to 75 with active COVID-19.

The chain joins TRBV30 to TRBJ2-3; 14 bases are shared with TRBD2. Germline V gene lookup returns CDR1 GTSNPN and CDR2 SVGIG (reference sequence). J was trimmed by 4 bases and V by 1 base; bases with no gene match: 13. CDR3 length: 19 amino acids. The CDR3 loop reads CAWSGLGTSGGSEADTQYF. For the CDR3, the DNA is TGTGCCTGGAGTGGATTAGGGACTAGCGGGGGAAGCGAGGCAGATACGCAGTATTTT.

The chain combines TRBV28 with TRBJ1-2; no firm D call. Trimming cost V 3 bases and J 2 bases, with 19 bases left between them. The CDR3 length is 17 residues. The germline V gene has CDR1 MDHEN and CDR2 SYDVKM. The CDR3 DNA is TGTGCCAGCAGTTTCCCCGAGGCAAAGGAGGGCAACTATGGCTACACCTTC. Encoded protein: CASSFPEAKEGNYGYTF.

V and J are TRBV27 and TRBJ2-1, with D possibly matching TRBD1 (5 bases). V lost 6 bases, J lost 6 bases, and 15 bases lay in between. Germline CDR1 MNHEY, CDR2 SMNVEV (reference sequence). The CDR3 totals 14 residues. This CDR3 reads CASRIPGFTNEQFF. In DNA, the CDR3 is TGTGCCAGCAGGATACCAGGGTTCACCAATGAGCAGTTCTTC.

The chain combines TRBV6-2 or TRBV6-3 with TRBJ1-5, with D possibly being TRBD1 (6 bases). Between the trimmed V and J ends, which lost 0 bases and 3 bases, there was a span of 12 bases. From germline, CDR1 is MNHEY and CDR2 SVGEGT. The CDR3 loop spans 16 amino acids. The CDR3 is CASSYSGRGNNQPQHF. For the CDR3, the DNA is TGTGCCAGCAGTTACTCGGGCAGGGGCAACAATCAGCCCCAGCATTTT.

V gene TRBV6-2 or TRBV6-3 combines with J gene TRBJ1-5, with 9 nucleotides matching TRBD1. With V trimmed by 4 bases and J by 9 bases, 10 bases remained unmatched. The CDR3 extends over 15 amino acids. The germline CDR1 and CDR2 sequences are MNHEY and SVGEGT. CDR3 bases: TGTGCCAGCAGTTCCTGGACAGGGGACCTAACGCCCCAGCATTTT. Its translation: CASSSWTGDLTPQHF.

In DNA form, the CDR3 reads TGTGCCAGCAGCTTAGCGGGACAGACTGAAGCTTTCTTT. Protein sequence: CASSLAGQTEAFF. The rearrangement joins TRBV7-9 to TRBJ1-1, with 7 positions matching TRBD1. In germline, CDR1 is SEHNR, CDR2 FQNEAQ (reference sequence). After removal of 0 bases from V and 5 bases from J, the junction contained 0 bases not matched to a gene. The CDR3 has 13 residues.

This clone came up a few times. CDR3 nucleotides: TGTGCCACCAGCCAAGGACAGGGGTATGGCTACACCTTC. It encodes CATSQGQGYGYTF. The chain links TRBV15 to TRBJ1-2; 9 nucleotides line up with TRBD1. Germline V CDR1 and CDR2: LNHNV, YYDKDF (reference sequence). CDR3 length equals 13 residues. With V trimmed by 5 bases and J by 5 bases, 3 bases remained unmatched.

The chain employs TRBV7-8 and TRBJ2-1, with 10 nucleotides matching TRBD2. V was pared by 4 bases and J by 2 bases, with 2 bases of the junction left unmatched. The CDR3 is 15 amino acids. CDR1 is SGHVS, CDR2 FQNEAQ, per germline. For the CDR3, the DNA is TGTGCCAGCAGCTGGACTAGCGGCACCTACAATGAGCAGTTCTTC. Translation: CASSWTSGTYNEQFF.

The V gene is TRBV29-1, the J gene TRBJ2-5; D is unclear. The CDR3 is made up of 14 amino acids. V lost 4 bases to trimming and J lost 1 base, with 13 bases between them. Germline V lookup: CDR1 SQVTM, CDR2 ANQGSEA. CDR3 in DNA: TGCAGCGTTGGAGCCTTCGAGGCCCAAGAGACCCAGTACTTC. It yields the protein CSVGAFEAQETQYF.

CDR3 residues: CASSQPDRPNQPQHF. The CDR3 DNA reads TGCGCCAGCAGCCAACCGGACAGACCTAATCAGCCCCAGCATTTT. The chain has TRBV4-1 and TRBJ1-5, with D maybe TRBD1 (6 bases). V dropped 2 bases and J dropped 4 bases, with 12 bases sitting between them. Germline V gene sequence: CDR1 MGHRA, CDR2 YSYEKL. The CDR3 consists of 15 residues.

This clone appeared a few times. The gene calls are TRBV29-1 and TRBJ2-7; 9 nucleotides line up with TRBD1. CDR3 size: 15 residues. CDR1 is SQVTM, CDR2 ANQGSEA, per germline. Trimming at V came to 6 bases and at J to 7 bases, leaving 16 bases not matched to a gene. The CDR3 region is CSVNLRDRDFREQYF. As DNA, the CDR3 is TGCAGCGTGAATCTCCGGGACAGGGACTTTAGGGAGCAGTACTTC.

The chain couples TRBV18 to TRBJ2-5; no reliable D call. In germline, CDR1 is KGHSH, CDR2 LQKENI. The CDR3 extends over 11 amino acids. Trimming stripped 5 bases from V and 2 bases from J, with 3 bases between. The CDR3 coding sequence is TGTGCCAGCTCATCTCAAGAGACCCAGTACTTC. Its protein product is CASSSQETQYF.

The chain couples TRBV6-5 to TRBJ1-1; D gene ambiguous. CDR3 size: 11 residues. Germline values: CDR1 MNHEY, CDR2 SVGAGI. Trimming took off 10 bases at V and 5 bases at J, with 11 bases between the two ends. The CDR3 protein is CATGFRTEAFF. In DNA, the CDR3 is TGTGCCACGGGATTCCGAACTGAAGCTTTCTTT.

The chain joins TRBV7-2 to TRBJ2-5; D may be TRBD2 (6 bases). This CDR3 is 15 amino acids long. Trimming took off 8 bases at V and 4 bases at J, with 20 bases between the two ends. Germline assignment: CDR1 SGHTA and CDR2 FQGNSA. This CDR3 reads CASGLGGNGPETQYF. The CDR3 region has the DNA TGTGCCAGCGGACTTGGGGGGAACGGCCCAGAGACCCAGTACTTC.

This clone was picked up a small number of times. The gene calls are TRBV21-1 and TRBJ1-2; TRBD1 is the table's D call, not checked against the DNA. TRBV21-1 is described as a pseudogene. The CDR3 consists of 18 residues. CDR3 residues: CASSLWEGQGALDYGYTF. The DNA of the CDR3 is TGTGCCAGCAGCCTATGGGAGGGACAGGGGGCGCTTGACTATGGCTACACCTTC.

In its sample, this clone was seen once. CDR3 residues: CASRSPGTANNEQFF. The CDR3 DNA reads TGTGCAAGTCGCTCGCCCGGGACAGCAAACAATGAGCAGTTCTTC. The V and J genes are TRBV12-2 and TRBJ2-1; the table's D call, TRBD1, was not checked against the DNA. TRBV12-2 is labeled a pseudogene. The CDR3 is 15 residues long.

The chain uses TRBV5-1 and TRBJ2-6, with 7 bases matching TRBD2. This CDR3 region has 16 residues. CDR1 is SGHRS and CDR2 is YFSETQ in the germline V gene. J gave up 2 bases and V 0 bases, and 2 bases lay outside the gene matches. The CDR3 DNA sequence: TGCGCCAGCAGCTTGGCCGCGGGGGCTGGGGCCAACGTCCTGACTTTC. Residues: CASSLAAGAGANVLTF.

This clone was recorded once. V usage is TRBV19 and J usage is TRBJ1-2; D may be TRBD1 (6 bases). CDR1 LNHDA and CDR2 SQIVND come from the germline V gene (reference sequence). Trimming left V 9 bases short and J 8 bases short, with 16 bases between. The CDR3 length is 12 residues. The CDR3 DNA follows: TGTGCCAGCCAAGTCGGGGGGCGCGGCTACACCTTC. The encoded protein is CASQVGGRGYTF.

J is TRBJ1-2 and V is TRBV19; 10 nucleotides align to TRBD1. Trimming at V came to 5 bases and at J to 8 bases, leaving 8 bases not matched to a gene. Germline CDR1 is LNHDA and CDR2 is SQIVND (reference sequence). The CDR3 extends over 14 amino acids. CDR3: CASSPPGTGVGYTF. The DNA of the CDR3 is TGTGCCAGTAGTCCTCCGGGGACAGGGGTCGGCTACACCTTC.

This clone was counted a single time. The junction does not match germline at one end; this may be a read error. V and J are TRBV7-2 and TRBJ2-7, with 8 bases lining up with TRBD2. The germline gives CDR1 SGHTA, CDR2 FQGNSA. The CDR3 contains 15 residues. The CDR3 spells CASSLDGGGNYGQYF. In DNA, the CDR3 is TGTGCCAGCAGCTTAGACGGCGGGGGGAATTACGGGCAGTACTTC.